Listed here are 29 T cell receptor beta chains from one sample, sequenced in a study of cytomegalovirus exposure and HLA in healthy donors (dated by TCRdb to about 2017). Library prep was done by the immunoSEQ multiplex PCR assay. A mixture of 60 forward primers for TCR Vbeta segments and 13 reverse primers for TCR Jbeta segments was used in the multiplex PCR. TCRdb took over this immuneACCESS table, retaining in-frame rearrangements with V and J assigned. Such tables are incomplete; in checked studies, under half of the missing clones stem from an unresolved V gene, and the remainder is unexplained. The sample profile shows some 110,000 clones; about 70% of them were found once. Jointly, the top ten make up roughly 0.82% of the sample. Specimen: PBMCs. The receptor set was obtained from a woman in her twenties or thirties in good health and CMV-seronegative.

V usage is TRBV25-1 and J usage is TRBJ2-3; the D gene is possibly TRBD2 (7 bases). CDR1 is MGHDK, CDR2 SYGVNS, per germline. V was shortened by 2 bases and J by 0 bases, with 15 bases between the two germline ends. CDR3 size: 17 residues. CDR3 in DNA: TGTGCCAGCAGTGAAGACCTTCGGGGGGCGAGCACAGATACGCAGTATTTT. Protein: CASSEDLRGASTDTQYF.

In nucleotides, the CDR3 is TGTGCCAGCAGCCCCGGACAGATTAAAACCTACGAGCAGTACTTC. Amino acids: CASSPGQIKTYEQYF. The rearrangement uses TRBV7-3 and TRBJ2-7, with D possibly matching TRBD1 (6 bases). Deletions cut 5 bases from V and 2 bases from J, with 16 bases between. The CDR3 runs to 15 residues. The germline V gene has CDR1 SGHTA and CDR2 FQGTGA. The variable domain in full, completed from reference TRBV7-3 and TRBJ2-7, reads GAGVSQTPSNKVTEKGKYVELRCDPISGHTALYWYRQSLGQGPEFLIYFQGTGAADDSGLPNDRFFAVRPEGSVSTLKIQRTERGDSAVYLCASSPGQIKTYEQYFGPGTRLTVT.

The chain links TRBV7-2 to TRBJ1-4; tentative D call: TRBD1 (5 bases). The CDR3 length is 15 residues. Trimming pared 0 bases from V and 2 bases from J, leaving 7 bases between. Germline CDR1 is SGHTA and CDR2 is FQGNSA. The DNA for the CDR3 is TGTGCCAGCAGCTTAGCGAAGGGGACTAATGAAAAACTGTTTTTT. It translates to CASSLAKGTNEKLFF.

The V gene is TRBV4-3, the J gene TRBJ1-2, with TRBD1 identical over 7 bases. Per germline, CDR1 LGHNA and CDR2 YSLEER. V was clipped by 0 bases and J by 4 bases; unmatched bases: 8. The CDR3 runs 16 residues. The CDR3 DNA reads as TGCGCCAGCAGCCAAGAGGGACAGACAGGCGGCTATGGCTACACCTTC. It is translated as CASSQEGQTGGYGYTF.

This clone was observed once. The V gene is TRBV27, the J gene TRBJ2-7, with a possible D match to TRBD2 (6 bases). V lost 4 bases and J lost 5, with 12 bases in between. Germline loops: CDR1 MNHEY, CDR2 SMNVEV (reference sequence). This CDR3 has 13 amino acids. CDR3 nucleotide sequence: TGTGCCAGCAGTTCTATTCCGGGAGACGAGCAGTACTTC. This encodes CASSSIPGDEQYF.

V is TRBV19 and J is TRBJ2-3, with D perhaps matching TRBD1 (6 bases). The V gene lost 11 bases and the J gene lost 3 bases, with 15 bases spanning the gap. The CDR3 is made up of 13 amino acids. Germline assignment: CDR1 LNHDA and CDR2 SQIVND (reference sequence). CDR3 bases: TGTGCCTCCAAGGGGGTGTTTACAGATACGCAGTATTTT. Encoded protein: CASKGVFTDTQYF.

The chain links TRBV5-1 to TRBJ1-2; weak D call: TRBD1 (6 bases). The CDR3 covers 13 residues. Trimming left V 4 bases short and J 1 base short, with 8 bases between. Germline values: CDR1 SGHRS, CDR2 YFSETQ. The CDR3 nucleotides read TGCGCCAGCAGCCCGGACAGTAACTATGGCTACACCTTC. Translated: CASSPDSNYGYTF.

J is TRBJ2-1 and V is TRBV7-9; perhaps TRBD1 as D (6 bases). This CDR3 is built from 15 residues. Trimming took 3 bases from V and 0 from J, leaving 9 bases between them. CDR1 is SEHNR, CDR2 FQNEAQ, per germline (reference sequence). The CDR3 DNA reads TGTGCCAGCAGCTTGGACAGCAGCTCCTACAATGAGCAGTTCTTC. This translates into CASSLDSSSYNEQFF.

This clone was counted a few times. This sequence joins TRBV5-6 and TRBJ1-4, with a weak D call TRBD1 (5 bases). This CDR3 spans 15 amino acids. Germline V gives CDR1 SGHDT, CDR2 YYEEEE. V was trimmed by 4 bases and J by 8 bases, leaving 18 bases between them. Written as DNA, the CDR3 is TGTGCCAGCAGCCACCCCCTGGACAAACGGGAAAAACTGTTTTTT. This gives the protein CASSHPLDKREKLFF.

This clone is a singleton in its sample. The chain has TRBV6-5 and TRBJ2-1; 11 nucleotides match TRBD2. The CDR3 loop spans 13 amino acids. The J segment lost 15 bases and the V segment lost 4 bases, leaving 8 bases of the junction unmatched. Germline V gives CDR1 MNHEY, CDR2 SVGAGI. The CDR3: CASSSHGLAGMFF. The CDR3 nucleotides are TGTGCCAGCAGTTCTCACGGACTAGCGGGCATGTTCTTC.

V usage is TRBV7-3 and J usage is TRBJ1-1; 9 positions match TRBD1. This CDR3 has 14 residues. V shed 7 bases and J 1 base; nucleotides not matched to a gene: 4. CDR1 and CDR2 from the germline V gene are SGHTA and FQGTGA. CDR3 sequence (DNA): TGTGCCAGCAAAAGGGACAGGGAGAACACTGAAGCTTTCTTT. Amino acids: CASKRDRENTEAFF.

The genes are TRBV28 and TRBJ1-1; possible D gene TRBD1, 6 bases. V was clipped by 6 bases and J by 3 bases, with 11 bases between them. The CDR3 is made up of 13 amino acids. Germline CDR1 MDHEN, CDR2 SYDVKM. The CDR3 nucleotides read TGTGCCAGCAGACAAACAGGGTACACTGAAGCTTTCTTT. Protein sequence: CASRQTGYTEAFF.

The V and J genes are TRBV29-1 and TRBJ1-2; 10 positions agree with TRBD1. This CDR3 spans 11 amino acids. V dropped 7 bases and J dropped 7; count of bases not matched to a gene: 3. Germline values: CDR1 SQVTM, CDR2 ANQGSEA. The CDR3 is CSGGQGGGYTF. For the CDR3, the DNA is TGCAGCGGCGGACAGGGGGGTGGCTACACCTTC.

A note on this clone: An end of the junction differs from the germline gene, which may be a read error. The chain carries TRBV28 and TRBJ1-2; D remains ambiguous. Germline CDR1 and CDR2: MDHEN and SYDVKM. This CDR3 has 12 residues. CDR3 region: CASSSPTPLTVF. DNA of the CDR3: TGTGCCAGCAGTTCGCCCACACCGCTTACCGTCTTC.

A few counts support this clone. The chain has TRBV19 and TRBJ2-1; tentatively, D is TRBD2 (5 bases). From germline, CDR1 is LNHDA and CDR2 SQIVND (reference sequence). CDR3 length equals 13 residues. The V end was cut by 3 bases, the J end by 4 bases, with 7 bases between. Written as DNA, the CDR3 is TGTGCCAGTAGTATCGGGGTTTACAATGAGCAGTTCTTC. Encoded protein: CASSIGVYNEQFF.

This chain uses TRBV6-1 with TRBJ2-7; TRBD2 is a possible D gene (5 bases). The CDR3 has 14 amino acids. Germline CDR1 reads MNHNS; CDR2 reads SASEGT. Trimming shortened V by 2 bases and J by 3 bases, and 11 bases separated the two germline ends. The CDR3: CASSESGESYEQYF. In nucleotides, the CDR3 is TGTGCCAGCAGTGAATCCGGGGAAAGCTACGAGCAGTACTTC.

This clone showed up just a few times. The chain employs TRBV2 and TRBJ1-4; TRBD1 matches 9 bases. The CDR3 covers 14 residues. Germline values: CDR1 SNHLY, CDR2 FYNNEI. Losses at the gene ends were 7 bases for V and 8 bases for J; bases not matched to a gene: 8. The chain's CDR3 is CASMKDRGGEKLFF. The CDR3 DNA follows: TGTGCCAGCATGAAGGACAGGGGAGGAGAAAAACTGTTTTTT.

V usage is TRBV7-2 and J usage is TRBJ2-3; D is ambiguous. The V gene lost 1 base and the J gene lost 5 bases, with 7 bases spanning the gap. The germline V gene encodes CDR1 SGHTA and CDR2 FQGNSA. The CDR3 extends over 13 amino acids. The CDR3 spells CASSLDFRDTQYF. The CDR3 DNA follows: TGTGCCAGCAGCTTAGATTTTAGAGATACGCAGTATTTT.

As for this clone: The sample contains more than one DNA sequence encoding this CDR3. This sequence joins TRBV30 and TRBJ1-4; D may be TRBD1 (5 bases). Germline-derived CDR1 and CDR2 are GTSNPN and SVGIG (reference sequence). The CDR3 covers 13 residues. V was clipped by 0 bases and J by 7 bases, with 9 bases between them. CDR3 amino acids: CAWSVGGGEKLFF. The CDR3 nucleotides read TGTGCCTGGAGTGTGGGGGGAGGTGAAAAACTGTTTTTT.

This clone has only a few counts. This chain uses TRBV30 with TRBJ2-1; TRBD2 is a possible D gene (5 bases). Germline V lookup: CDR1 GTSNPN, CDR2 SVGIG (reference sequence). The CDR3 sequence is 15 residues long. Trimming pared 3 bases from V and 6 bases from J, leaving 18 bases between. The CDR3 region is CAWSRPGYEGNEQFF. CDR3 sequence (DNA): TGTGCCTGGAGCCGTCCGGGCTATGAGGGCAATGAGCAGTTCTTC.

This clone has a handful of counts. V and J are TRBV2 and TRBJ2-2; D is uncertain. Germline V gene sequence: CDR1 SNHLY, CDR2 FYNNEI. This CDR3 spans 15 amino acids. V was pared by 5 bases and J by 0 bases, with 10 bases between. CDR3 in amino acids: CASSPFTTNTGELFF. CDR3 DNA: TGTGCCAGCAGTCCCTTTACAACGAACACCGGGGAGCTGTTTTTT.

This clone came up a few times. The chain recombines TRBV10-3 with TRBJ1-2, with D possibly TRBD1 on 6 matching bases. CDR1 and CDR2 from the germline V gene are ENHRY and SYGVKD. There are 10 residues in the CDR3. V was trimmed by 10 bases and J by 10 bases, leaving 13 bases between them. The CDR3 here is CATGTNIYTF. For the CDR3, the DNA is TGTGCCACAGGGACAAATATCTACACCTTC.

This rearrangement joins TRBV14 to TRBJ1-1; D might be TRBD1 (5 bases). In germline, CDR1 is SGHDN, CDR2 FVKESK. The CDR3 is 18 amino acids. With 3 bases removed from V and 5 bases from J, the gap between germline ends came to 25 bases. The CDR3 loop is CASSHPRGLSGFRTEAFF. The DNA of the CDR3 is TGTGCCAGCAGCCACCCAAGGGGACTTTCAGGGTTTCGGACTGAAGCTTTCTTT.

The CDR3 DNA reads as TGCGCCAGCAGCTTGGGGACAGTCCAAGAGACCCAGTACTTC. It yields the protein CASSLGTVQETQYF. The chain joins TRBV5-1 to TRBJ2-5; possible D gene TRBD1, 6 bases. V lost 0 bases to trimming and J lost 1 base, with 7 bases between them. Germline loops: CDR1 SGHRS, CDR2 YFSETQ. The CDR3 has 14 residues.

This clone occurred a few times. This chain uses TRBV30 with TRBJ2-2, with a weak D call TRBD2 (6 bases). The ends were cut back, 5 bases at V and 2 bases at J, with 18 bases in the middle. Germline CDR1 and CDR2: GTSNPN and SVGIG (reference sequence). The CDR3 extends over 16 amino acids. CDR3 region: CAWGGLSGANTGELFF. In DNA form, the CDR3 reads TGTGCCTGGGGTGGCCTTAGCGGAGCAAACACCGGGGAGCTGTTTTTT.

J is TRBJ2-1 and V is TRBV5-4, with 10 bases lining up with TRBD2. This CDR3 has 17 residues. The germline V gene encodes CDR1 SGHNT and CDR2 YYREEE (reference sequence). The V gene end was trimmed by 3 bases and the J gene end by 2 bases; junction bases not matched to a gene: 8. The CDR3 DNA is TGTGCCAGCAGCTGGAGCGGGGGGGCCCAAACCTACAATGAGCAGTTCTTC. It encodes CASSWSGGAQTYNEQFF.

The chain joins TRBV4-3 to TRBJ2-3; 10 bases line up with TRBD2. The CDR3 length is 15 residues. Trimming cost V 6 bases and J 3 bases; bases outside gene matches: 6. Germline loops: CDR1 LGHNA, CDR2 YSLEER. This chain's CDR3 is CASRPGLAATDTQYF. The CDR3 DNA reads as TGCGCCAGCAGACCTGGACTAGCGGCAACAGATACGCAGTATTTT.

V and J are TRBV30 and TRBJ1-2; TRBD1 matches 9 bases. The CDR3 has 19 amino acids. Germline V CDR1 and CDR2: GTSNPN, SVGIG (reference sequence). Trimming cost V 2 bases and J 4 bases; bases outside gene matches: 20. This chain's CDR3 is CAWSKARRGQGHEGYGYTF. CDR3 nucleotides: TGTGCCTGGAGTAAGGCACGGCGGGGACAGGGTCATGAAGGCTATGGCTACACCTTC.

The rearrangement joins TRBV25-1 to TRBJ1-1, with D tentatively TRBD1 (5 bases). CDR3 length: 13 amino acids. The V gene's germline CDR1 is MGHDK and CDR2 SYGVNS. The V gene lost 3 bases and the J gene lost 3 bases, with 8 bases spanning the gap. CDR3 sequence (DNA): TGTGCCAGCAGTGACCTAGGGGACACTGAAGCTTTCTTT. Amino acid sequence: CASSDLGDTEAFF.